The subject of this entry is one T cell receptor (beta chain). As handled by the study authors: Researchers report that nucleated cell counts were estimated from reference gene primer amplification. Some clones are missing from TCRdb's copy, which holds only in-frame ones; the method was immunoSEQ multiplex PCR. Clone size and the V and J calls come from that table; the DNA yielded D and trimming. Among 45,000 to 60,000 clones listed, almost 85% were seen once. This sample was taken from a study of blood T cell repertoires in COVID-19. Study background: Italy, Spain and the United States were the sources of the convalescent and acute COVID-19 samples. Sources were T cells, B-cell-depleted T cells, or PBMCs; the material itself was cDNA or gDNA.

V lost 5 bases to trimming and J lost 6 bases; unmatched junction nucleotides: 9. The CDR3 is 15 residues long. Germline CDR1 LNHDA, CDR2 SQIVND (reference sequence). The TCR was taken from an elderly woman with acute or convalescent COVID-19. V usage is TRBV19 and J usage is TRBJ2-2; 7 bases agree with TRBD2. Sequenced input: peripheral blood. CDR3 coding DNA: TGTGCCAGTAGTCCAAGGACTAGTGGGTCCGGGGAGCTGTTTTTT. Protein: CASSPRTSGSGELFF. Looking up the rest from reference TRBV19 and TRBJ2-2 gives the full variable domain: DGGITQSPKYLFRKEGQNVTLSCEQNLNHDAMYWYRQDPGQGLRLIYYSQIVNDFQKGDIAEGYSVSREKKESFPLTVTSAQKNPTAFYLCASSPRTSGSGELFFGEGSRLTVL.